These T cell receptor beta chains were read from a single sample in a study of T cell responses to AZD1222 COVID-19 vaccine. Clones were read by immunoSEQ multiplex PCR, and TCRdb kept only the in-frame ones, dropping some. The sample gives 85,000 to 110,000 clones, less than 95% of which show up once; around 4.8% is in the top ten. This specimen was peripheral blood, taken on day 0 of AZD1222 vaccination. Receptors originate from an adult in good health. Both conserved end residues are part of each CDR3. The D gene is left open where the match is weak. The size field is filled for only some rows; it gives once, few, many or a size class.

d_call clone_size j_call v_call cdr3_aa cdr3_nt
- - TRBJ2-2 TRBV7-9 CASSLALGTGELFF TGTGCCAGCAGCTTAGCGCTTGGCACCGGGGAGCTGTTTTTT
- - TRBJ1-2 TRBV5-1 CASSVGGNYGYTF TGCGCCAGCAGCGTCGGGGGGAACTATGGCTACACCTTC
- - TRBJ1-2 TRBV27 CASSHSRGGYTF TGTGCCAGCAGCCACTCCCGGGGTGGCTACACCTTC
TRBD1 - TRBJ1-6 TRBV19 CASSYLIGQGSPLHF TGTGCCAGTAGTTATCTAATTGGACAGGGGTCACCCCTCCACTTT
- - TRBJ2-7 TRBV7-3 CASSLVRGYEQYF TGTGCCAGCAGCTTAGTGCGGGGCTACGAGCAGTACTTC
- - TRBJ1-2 TRBV7-9 CASSLTSALYGYTF TGTGCCAGCAGCTTAACTTCAGCCCTCTATGGCTACACCTTC
TRBD1 - TRBJ2-7 TRBV27 CASSLRQGAHEQYF TGTGCCAGCAGTTTAAGGCAGGGGGCACACGAGCAGTACTTC
- once TRBJ1-6 TRBV30 CAWGRVDDSPLHF TGTGCCTGGGGAAGGGTCGATGATTCACCCCTCCACTTT
- once TRBJ1-2 TRBV5-1 CASSLGQRKEGYTF TGCGCCAGCAGCTTGGGACAGCGGAAGGAGGGCTACACCTTC
TRBD1 - TRBJ1-5 TRBV19 CASTTGDIQPQHF TGTGCCAGTACGACAGGGGATATTCAGCCCCAGCATTTT
- once TRBJ2-7 TRBV24-1 CATSDQGMDEQYF TGTGCCACCAGTGATCAGGGTATGGACGAGCAGTACTTC
- once TRBJ2-1 TRBV9 CASSVGNREGWDEQFF TGTGCCAGCAGCGTAGGTAACAGGGAAGGGTGGGATGAGCAGTTCTTC
TRBD1 - TRBJ1-5 TRBV6-5 CASARGQGQPQHF TGTGCCAGCGCCAGGGGGCAAGGTCAGCCCCAGCATTTT
- - TRBJ1-1 TRBV4-1 CASSSQQGWNTEAFF TGCGCCAGCAGCAGTCAACAGGGTTGGAACACTGAAGCTTTCTTT
- - TRBJ2-7 TRBV28 CASSFFRRAYEQYF TGTGCCAGCAGTTTTTTTCGAAGAGCCTACGAGCAGTACTTC
TRBD1 - TRBJ1-2 TRBV12-3/TRBV12-4 CASTRDRGNGYTF TGTGCCAGCACCCGAGACAGGGGCAATGGCTACACCTTC
TRBD2 - TRBJ2-3 TRBV7-2 CASSLTPSGGLVDTQYF TGTGCCAGCAGCTTAACGCCTAGCGGGGGACTAGTAGATACGCAGTATTTT
TRBD1 - TRBJ1-5 TRBV6-2/TRBV6-3 CASSITGAKILNQPQHF TGTGCCAGCAGTATCACAGGGGCCAAAATTTTAAATCAGCCCCAGCATTTT
- - TRBJ1-2 TRBV7-9 CASSFDSNYGYTF TGTGCCAGCAGCTTTGACAGTAACTATGGCTACACCTTC
TRBD1 - TRBJ1-5 TRBV6-5 CASSLNRGNQPQHF TGTGCCAGCAGTCTAAACAGGGGTAATCAGCCCCAGCATTTT
- - TRBJ2-3 TRBV27 CASSLYRGDTQYF TGTGCCAGCAGTTTATATAGAGGAGATACGCAGTATTTT
- - TRBJ1-6 TRBV9 CASSNFDSPLHF TGTGCCAGCAGCAATTTCGATTCACCCCTCCACTTT
TRBD1 - TRBJ2-7 TRBV19 CASKGSQGSGEQYF TGTGCCAGTAAGGGGTCACAGGGGTCGGGAGAGCAGTACTTC
- - TRBJ1-4 TRBV23-1 CATPRGDATNEKLFF TGCGCCACGCCGCGTGGGGATGCAACTAATGAAAAACTGTTTTTT
TRBD1 - TRBJ2-1 TRBV6-5 CASRQGISYNEQFF TGTGCCAGCCGACAGGGGATCTCCTACAATGAGCAGTTCTTC
TRBD1 - TRBJ1-4 TRBV6-4 CASSDAGARGQGNEKLFF TGTGCCAGCAGTGACGCAGGGGCCAGGGGGCAGGGAAACGAAAAACTGTTTTTT
TRBD1 - TRBJ1-1 TRBV12-5 CASGWGQGRDTEAFF TGTGCTAGTGGTTGGGGACAGGGGAGGGACACTGAAGCTTTCTTT